The 10 T cell receptor beta chains presented below share a single source sample, sequenced in a study of cytomegalovirus exposure and HLA in healthy donors. The primer mix had 60 Vbeta and 13 Jbeta primers. The assay was immunoSEQ multiplex PCR, and TCRdb's table has in-frame clones only and misses some. The sample includes 130,000 to 150,000 clones, just under 85% of them seen just once. The specimen sequenced was PBMCs. These receptor sequences come from a man aged 40-49 years in good health and CMV-seropositive.

V gene TRBV6-6 combines with J gene TRBJ2-1; D perhaps matches TRBD2 (6 bases). Germline assignment: CDR1 MNHNY and CDR2 SVGAGI (reference sequence). Trimming took off 3 bases at V and 9 bases at J, with 9 bases between the two ends. The CDR3 totals 12 residues. The CDR3 bases are TGTGCCAGCAGTTATTTGGGAGGTGAGCAGTTCTTC. Its translation: CASSYLGGEQFF.

The chain couples TRBV9 to TRBJ1-1; D is perhaps TRBD1 (5 bases). This CDR3 contains 16 residues. Trimming pared 0 bases from V and 0 bases from J, leaving 12 bases between. From germline, CDR1 is SGDLS and CDR2 YYNGEE. CDR3: CASSVGGARLNTEAFF. The CDR3 DNA reads TGTGCCAGCAGCGTAGGTGGGGCCAGATTGAACACTGAAGCTTTCTTT.

The CDR3, as DNA: TGTGCCACCAGCCTTCCTGCTACAGGGCGGGCCTATGGCTACACCTTC. It yields the protein CATSLPATGRAYGYTF. The rearrangement links TRBV15 to TRBJ1-2, with a tentative D call TRBD1 (6 bases). Between the trimmed V and J ends, which lost 5 bases and 4 bases, there was a span of 20 bases. Germline CDR1 reads LNHNV; CDR2 reads YYDKDF (reference sequence). CDR3 size: 16 residues.

The V and J genes are TRBV9 and TRBJ2-3, with D possibly TRBD2 on 5 matching bases. CDR3 length: 15 residues. Germline assignment: CDR1 SGDLS and CDR2 YYNGEE. Trimming took 3 bases from V and 2 from J, leaving 13 bases between them. CDR3 sequence (DNA): TGTGCCAGCAGCGAGGGAGCCCTACCCACAGATACGCAGTATTTT. Its translation: CASSEGALPTDTQYF.

In the case of this clone: One junction end does not reproduce the germline sequence, and a read error may be involved. The chain has TRBV7-9 and TRBJ2-2; D gene unclear. CDR1 is SEHNR, CDR2 FQNEAQ, per germline (reference sequence). The CDR3 is 12 amino acids. CDR3 region: CSSSILTGELFF. The CDR3 region has the DNA TGTTCCAGCAGCATTCTCACCGGGGAGCTGTTTTTT.

This chain connects TRBV2 to TRBJ1-5; D unresolved. V was clipped by 5 bases and J by 5 bases, with 13 bases between them. This CDR3 region has 14 residues. Germline CDR1 reads SNHLY; CDR2 reads FYNNEI. Written as DNA, the CDR3 is TGTGCCAGCAGTCGAGGCGGGTCTTATCAGCCCCAGCATTTT. It translates to CASSRGGSYQPQHF.

This clone was observed a handful of times. This sequence joins TRBV5-1 and TRBJ2-1, with a weak D call TRBD1 (5 bases). The length of the CDR3 is 15 residues. The V gene's germline CDR1 is SGHRS and CDR2 YFSETQ. Trimming pared 4 bases from V and 2 bases from J, leaving 13 bases between. The CDR3 nucleotides are TGCGCCAGCAGCCCGGCCCCAGGGACCTACAATGAGCAGTTCTTC. Residues: CASSPAPGTYNEQFF.

The V gene is TRBV30, the J gene TRBJ1-1, with TRBD1 matching over 9 bases. CDR1 and CDR2 from the germline V gene are GTSNPN and SVGIG (reference sequence). The CDR3 consists of 12 residues. V shed 7 bases and J 4 bases; nucleotides not matched to a gene: 4. As DNA, the CDR3 is TGTGCCTCTAACAGGGGGCTCACTGAAGCTTTCTTT. Its translation: CASNRGLTEAFF.

On this clone itself: One end of the junction fails to match germline, which may point to a read error. V is TRBV5-1 and J is TRBJ1-1; 7 bases are a match to TRBD1. The length of the CDR3 is 15 residues. The germline CDR1 and CDR2 sequences are SGHRS and YFSETQ. The CDR3 nucleotides read TGCGCCAGCAGCCCGGGACAGCGAAAGAACATTGAAGCTTTCTTT. This sequence encodes CASSPGQRKNIEAFF.

The CDR3 nucleotides read TGTGCCAGCACCACTTGGGGCGGCGGAAGCACAGATACGCAGTATTTT. Encoded protein: CASTTWGGGSTDTQYF. V is TRBV5-8 and J is TRBJ2-3; D may be TRBD1 (5 bases). The V and J ends lost 6 bases and 0 bases respectively, with 17 bases between them. Per the germline V gene, CDR1 is SGHTS and CDR2 is YDEGEE. The CDR3 runs 16 residues.